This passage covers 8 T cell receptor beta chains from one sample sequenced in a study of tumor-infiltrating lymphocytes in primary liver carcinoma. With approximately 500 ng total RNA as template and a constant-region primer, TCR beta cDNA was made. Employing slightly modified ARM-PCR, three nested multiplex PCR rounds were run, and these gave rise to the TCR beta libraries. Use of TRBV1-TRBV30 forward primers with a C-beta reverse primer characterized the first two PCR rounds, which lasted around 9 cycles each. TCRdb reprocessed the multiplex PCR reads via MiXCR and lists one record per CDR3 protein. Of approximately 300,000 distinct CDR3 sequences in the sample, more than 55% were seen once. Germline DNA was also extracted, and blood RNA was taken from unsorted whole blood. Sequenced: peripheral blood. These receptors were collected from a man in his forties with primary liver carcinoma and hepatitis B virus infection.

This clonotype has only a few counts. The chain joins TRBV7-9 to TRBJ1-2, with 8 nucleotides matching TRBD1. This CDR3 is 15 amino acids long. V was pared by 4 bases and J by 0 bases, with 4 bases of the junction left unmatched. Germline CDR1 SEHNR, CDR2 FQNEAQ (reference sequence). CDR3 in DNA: TGTGCCAGCAGCTCGACAGGGGAAGCTAACTATGGCTACACCTTC. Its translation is CASSSTGEANYGYTF.

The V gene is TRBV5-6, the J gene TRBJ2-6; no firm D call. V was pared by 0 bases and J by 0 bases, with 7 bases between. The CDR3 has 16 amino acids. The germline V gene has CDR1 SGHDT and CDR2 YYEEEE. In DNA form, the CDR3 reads TGTGCCAGCAGCTTGGTGTGGGACTCTGGGGCCAACGTCCTGACTTTC. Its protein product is CASSLVWDSGANVLTF.

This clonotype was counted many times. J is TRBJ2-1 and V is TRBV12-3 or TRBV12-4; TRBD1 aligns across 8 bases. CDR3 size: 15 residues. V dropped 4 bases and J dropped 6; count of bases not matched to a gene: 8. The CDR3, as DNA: TGTGCCAGCAGTTCCAACAGGGGGAATGCCAATGAGCAGTTCTTC. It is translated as CASSSNRGNANEQFF.

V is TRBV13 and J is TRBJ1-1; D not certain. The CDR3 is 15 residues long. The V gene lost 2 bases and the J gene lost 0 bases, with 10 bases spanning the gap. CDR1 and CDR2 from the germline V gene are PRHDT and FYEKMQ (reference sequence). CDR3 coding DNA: TGTGCCAGCAGCTTATATCGGACGGTGAACACTGAAGCTTTCTTT. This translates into CASSLYRTVNTEAFF.

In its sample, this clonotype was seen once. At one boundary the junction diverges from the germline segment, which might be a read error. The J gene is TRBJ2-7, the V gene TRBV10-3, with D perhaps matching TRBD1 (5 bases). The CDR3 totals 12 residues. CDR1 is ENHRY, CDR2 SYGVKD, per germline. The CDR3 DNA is TGTGACATCAGTGACAGTTACTCCGAGCAGTACTTC. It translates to CDISDSYSEQYF.

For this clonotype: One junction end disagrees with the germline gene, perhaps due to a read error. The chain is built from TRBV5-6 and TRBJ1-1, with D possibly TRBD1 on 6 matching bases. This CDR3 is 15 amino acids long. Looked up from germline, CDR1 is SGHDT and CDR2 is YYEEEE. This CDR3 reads CANSAAGALRTEAFF. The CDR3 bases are TGTGCCAACAGCGCCGCAGGGGCTTTGCGCACTGAAGCTTTCTTT.

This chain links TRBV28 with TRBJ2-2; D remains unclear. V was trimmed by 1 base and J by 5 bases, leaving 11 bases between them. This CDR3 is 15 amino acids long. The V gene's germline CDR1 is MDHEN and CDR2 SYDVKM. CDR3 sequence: CASSLYLVETGELFF. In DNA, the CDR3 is TGTGCCAGCAGTTTATACCTTGTCGAGACCGGGGAGCTGTTTTTT. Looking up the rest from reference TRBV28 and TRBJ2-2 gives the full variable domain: DVKVTQSSRYLVKRTGEKVFLECVQDMDHENMFWYRQDPGLGLRLIYFSYDVKMKEKGDIPEGYSVSREKKERFSLILESASTNQTSMYLCASSLYLVETGELFFGEGSRLTVL.

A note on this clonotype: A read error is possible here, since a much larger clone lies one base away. This CDR3 is CTSRVKGSTEAFF. CDR3 in DNA: TGTACCAGCAGGGTAAAGGGGAGCACTGAAGCTTTCTTT. The chain uses TRBV6-6 and TRBJ1-1; possibly TRBD1 for D (5 bases). The CDR3 spans 13 residues. Germline-derived CDR1 and CDR2 are MNHNY and SVGAGI (reference sequence).